These T cell receptor beta chains were read from a single sample in a study of neurological immune-mediated disorders. TCRdb used MiXCR to reprocess the 5' RACE reads, holding one entry per CDR3 protein. The sample records under 60,000 distinct CDR3 sequences, about 25% being singletons. The sequencing sample was made of PBMCs. Source of these receptors: a woman aged 70-85 years in good health. The CDR3 runs from the conserved cysteine through the conserved F or W. D genes are given only for firm matches. Clone size is not always given. Where it is, it says once, few, many or a class for expanded clones.

j_call	clone_size	v_call	d_call	cdr3_nt	cdr3_aa
TRBJ2-7	many	TRBV20-1	NA	TGCAGTGCGGGAGGCCCCGAGCAGTACTTC	CSAGGPEQYF
TRBJ2-7	NA	TRBV28	NA	TGTGCCAGCAGTTTATCATGGGGGTTCGAGCAGTACTTC	CASSLSWGFEQYF
TRBJ2-1	many	TRBV20-1	NA	TGCAGCTCAGGGGGGATCTCCTACAATGAGCAGTTCTTC	CSSGGISYNEQFF
TRBJ1-4	many	TRBV6-6	TRBD1	TGTGCCAGCAGTTACGACAGGGGAGTTCTTAATGAAAAACTGTTTTTT	CASSYDRGVLNEKLFF
TRBJ2-7	many	TRBV20-1	NA	TGCAGTGCTACCGGGCCGTTCAGGGAGGAGCAGTACTTC	CSATGPFREEQYF
TRBJ2-3	once	TRBV5-1	TRBD1	TGCGCCAGCAGCTCCCGGGACAGGGGTACCGATGAGCAGTATTTT	CASSSRDRGTDEQYF
TRBJ2-7	many	TRBV9	TRBD2	TGTGCCAGCAGCGTAGGACTAGCGGGAGGAAGCTCGAACGAGCAGTACTTC	CASSVGLAGGSSNEQYF
TRBJ2-5	NA	TRBV4-3	TRBD2	TGCGCCAGCAGCCTAGCGGGAGGGGAGACCCGGTACTTC	CASSLAGGETRYF
TRBJ1-2	NA	TRBV10-3	NA	TGTGCCATCAGTGAAGGTTGGTTAGCTAACTATGGCTACACCTTC	CAISEGWLANYGYTF
TRBJ1-2	many	TRBV5-1	TRBD1	TGCGCCAGCAGCTCACAGGGGGCTAACTATGGCTACACCTTC	CASSSQGANYGYTF